Following are 23 T cell receptor beta chains from one sample sequenced in a study of response to subunit inactivated influenza vaccine. TCRdb passed the RT-PCR reads through MiXCR, listing each CDR3 protein once. The sample carries about 780,000 distinct CDR3 sequences, less than 20% recorded once. Sample: PBMCs from blood, taken more than 4 days after vaccination. These receptors originate from a man between 50 and 59 years old who received an inactivated influenza vaccine.

This clonotype was counted only a few times. This chain's CDR3 is CASSESTYNEQFF. The CDR3 DNA is TGTGCCAGCAGTGAATCCACCTACAATGAGCAGTTCTTC. The chain couples TRBV6-1 to TRBJ2-1, with unresolved D. V dropped 2 bases and J dropped 2 bases, with 4 bases sitting between them. The CDR3 has 13 residues. Germline V gene lookup returns CDR1 MNHNS and CDR2 SASEGT.

The J gene is TRBJ2-1, the V gene TRBV5-1, with no clear D. The CDR3 totals 16 residues. Germline V lookup: CDR1 SGHRS, CDR2 YFSETQ. V gave up 3 bases and J gave up 0 bases, with 13 bases separating them. CDR3 DNA: TGCGCCAGCAGCTCGGCAGGCGGCCACTCCTACAATGAGCAGTTCTTC. The encoded protein is CASSSAGGHSYNEQFF. The full variable domain, rest sourced from reference TRBV5-1 and TRBJ2-1, is KAGVTQTPRYLIKTRGQQVTLSCSPISGHRSVSWYQQTPGQGLQFLFEYFSETQRNKGNFPGRFSGRQFSNSRSEMNVSTLELGDSALYLCASSSAGGHSYNEQFFGPGTRLTVL.

This chain connects TRBV25-1 to TRBJ2-5; D is perhaps TRBD1 or TRBD2 (6 bases each). Germline V CDR1 and CDR2: MGHDK, SYGVNS. The CDR3 consists of 16 residues. Trimming removed 0 bases from V and 2 bases from J, with 13 bases in between. CDR3 DNA sequence: TGTGCCAGCAGTGAATACAAGGGGGGCTCTCAAGAGACCCAGTACTTC. Translating gives CASSEYKGGSQETQYF.

The chain carries TRBV11-1 and TRBJ2-7; 12 positions agree with TRBD2. Germline CDR1 reads SGHAT; CDR2 reads FQDESV (reference sequence). The CDR3 loop spans 18 amino acids. With V trimmed by 1 base and J by 1 base, 8 bases remained unmatched. CDR3 in DNA: TGTGCCAGCAGCTTAGGGACTAGCGGGACGGTGGGGTCCTACGAGCAGTACTTC. Translating it yields CASSLGTSGTVGSYEQYF.

The chain uses TRBV7-9 and TRBJ2-7; perhaps TRBD2 as D (7 bases). This CDR3 has 16 residues. CDR1 SEHNR and CDR2 FQNEAQ come from the germline V gene (reference sequence). V lost 5 bases and J lost 4, with 21 bases in between. The CDR3 loop is CASSGKLSRGGYEQYF. Here the CDR3 DNA reads TGTGCCAGCAGCGGGAAACTAAGCAGGGGAGGGTACGAGCAGTACTTC.

The rearrangement links TRBV9 to TRBJ2-7, with 12 bases matching TRBD2. The CDR3 runs to 17 residues. Trimming removed 4 bases from V and 2 bases from J; junction bases left unmatched: 10. Germline V gene data show CDR1 as SGDLS and CDR2 as YYNGEE. Here the CDR3 reads CASSPGTSGLSAYEQYF. The DNA for the CDR3 is TGTGCCAGCAGCCCCGGGACTAGCGGGCTGTCGGCCTACGAGCAGTACTTC.

The genes are TRBV12-3 or TRBV12-4 and TRBJ2-6, with D unresolved. Trimming cost V 6 bases and J 0 bases, with 6 bases left between them. The CDR3 sequence is 14 residues long. This CDR3 reads CASRAFSGANVLTF. The CDR3 bases are TGTGCCAGCAGAGCCTTCTCTGGGGCCAACGTCCTGACTTTC.

V usage is TRBV12-3 or TRBV12-4 and J usage is TRBJ2-1; TRBD2 matches 7 bases. CDR3 length: 15 amino acids. V gave up 7 bases and J gave up 6 bases; unmatched junction bases: 12. CDR3 bases: TGTGCCAGCACCGCCATGGGGGGGAGACCCAATGAGCAGTTCTTC. It translates to CASTAMGGRPNEQFF.

The V call is TRBV12-3 or TRBV12-4, the J call TRBJ1-1; possibly TRBD1 for D (5 bases). V lost 5 bases to trimming and J lost 8 bases, with 15 bases between them. This CDR3 is built from 13 residues. The CDR3 protein is CASSISLGAEAFF. CDR3 DNA sequence: TGTGCCAGCAGTATTTCGCTCGGGGCGGAAGCTTTCTTT.

This clonotype was observed a handful of times. The V call is TRBV9, the J call TRBJ2-3; unclear D gene. CDR1 and CDR2 from the germline V gene are SGDLS and YYNGEE. The CDR3 extends over 11 amino acids. Trimming left V 2 bases short and J 6 bases short, with 4 bases between. The CDR3 sequence: CASSVDDTQYF. In DNA, the CDR3 is TGTGCCAGCAGCGTGGACGATACGCAGTATTTT.

This clonotype was counted at least ten times. In DNA, the CDR3 is TGTGCCAGCAGTTACTCAGGGGAAATTGGTACTGAAGCTTTCTTT. Protein: CASSYSGEIGTEAFF. V gene TRBV6-5 combines with J gene TRBJ1-1; weak D call: TRBD1 (5 bases). With 0 bases removed from V and 5 bases from J, the gap between germline ends came to 13 bases. The germline V gene encodes CDR1 MNHEY and CDR2 SVGAGI. This CDR3 contains 15 residues.

This clonotype was detected only a few times. This chain joins TRBV7-2 and TRBJ2-1; 7 nucleotides line up with TRBD2. The germline V gene has CDR1 SGHTA and CDR2 FQGNSA. This CDR3 region has 16 residues. The junction had 10 bases not matched to a gene; V was cut back by 4 bases and J by 4 bases. In nucleotides, the CDR3 is TGTGCCAGCAGCTCCCTTGGAGCGGGGACGTACAATGAGCAGTTCTTC. Its translation: CASSSLGAGTYNEQFF.

This chain joins TRBV19 and TRBJ2-7; tentative D call: TRBD2 (6 bases). The germline V and J ends were trimmed by 4 bases and 3 bases, with 10 bases remaining between them. CDR3 length: 13 amino acids. Germline CDR1 reads LNHDA; CDR2 reads SQIVND (reference sequence). CDR3 in DNA: TGTGCCAGTAGTAGAATGGGGGGCTACGAGCAGTACTTC. This translates into CASSRMGGYEQYF. The full variable domain, its missing parts supplied by reference TRBV19 and TRBJ2-7, is DGGITQSPKYLFRKEGQNVTLSCEQNLNHDAMYWYRQDPGQGLRLIYYSQIVNDFQKGDIAEGYSVSREKKESFPLTVTSAQKNPTAFYLCASSRMGGYEQYFGPGTRLTVT.

The rearrangement links TRBV27 to TRBJ2-1; 9 bases match TRBD2. CDR3 length: 15 residues. V gave up 6 bases and J gave up 5 bases; unmatched junction bases: 8. Germline CDR1 is MNHEY and CDR2 is SMNVEV (reference sequence). The CDR3 loop is CASSYPGLAHNEQFF. The DNA for the CDR3 is TGTGCCAGCAGCTATCCGGGACTAGCCCACAATGAGCAGTTCTTC.

Of note for this clonotype: A much larger clonotype is one base distant, so this may be a read error. This chain links TRBV2 with TRBJ1-6, with 9 bases identical to TRBD1. CDR1 is SNHLY and CDR2 is FYNNEI in the germline V gene. The CDR3 sequence is 14 residues long. J was trimmed by 6 bases and V by 5 bases; bases with no gene match: 2. This chain's CDR3 is CASSRDRANSPLHF. The CDR3 DNA reads TGTGCCAGCAGTCGGGACAGGGCTAATTCACCCCTCCACTTT. Drawing the rest from reference TRBV2 and TRBJ1-6, the complete variable domain is EPEVTQTPSHQVTQMGQEVILRCVPISNHLYFYWYRQILGQKVEFLVSFYNNEISEKSEIFDDQFSVERPDGSNFTLKIRSTKLEDSAMYFCASSRDRANSPLHFGNGTRLTVT.

In this sample, this clonotype turned up many times. V and J are TRBV7-2 and TRBJ2-7, with D unresolved. Trimming pared 5 bases from V and 0 bases from J, leaving 8 bases between. The CDR3 spans 13 residues. From germline, CDR1 is SGHTA and CDR2 FQGNSA. In nucleotides, the CDR3 is TGTGCCAGCAGCCCCAGAACCTCCTACGAGCAGTACTTC. This encodes CASSPRTSYEQYF.

This rearrangement joins TRBV5-5 to TRBJ2-3; D may correspond to TRBD1 or TRBD2 (6 bases each). The CDR3 is 17 amino acids. Germline V gene data show CDR1 as SGHKS and CDR2 as YYEKEE (reference sequence). V shed 4 bases and J shed 2 bases, with 20 bases lying between them. The chain's CDR3 is CASSPRSGGTNTDTQYF. CDR3 DNA sequence: TGTGCCAGCAGCCCCCGCTCGGGCGGGACAAACACAGATACGCAGTATTTT.

The chain is built from TRBV7-9 and TRBJ1-2; TRBD1 matches at 9 bases. The CDR3 length is 13 residues. Unmatched junction bases numbered 4, after V lost 4 bases and J lost 7 bases. CDR1 and CDR2 from the germline V gene are SEHNR and FQNEAQ (reference sequence). The CDR3 loop is CASSSGQGVGYTF. The DNA for the CDR3 is TGTGCCAGCAGCTCGGGACAGGGTGTTGGCTACACCTTC.

This chain links TRBV18 with TRBJ2-6; maybe TRBD1 (6 bases). The CDR3 runs to 19 residues. Trimming removed 0 bases from V and 2 bases from J, with 17 bases in between. Per germline, CDR1 KGHSH and CDR2 LQKENI. CDR3 bases: TGTGCCAGCTCACCACCGTTATCACAGGGCAGGGCTGGGGCCAACGTCCTGACTTTC. It translates to CASSPPLSQGRAGANVLTF.

This clonotype was seen more than once but under ten times. The rearrangement joins TRBV24-1 to TRBJ2-1; the match to TRBD2 covers 14 bases. Losses at the gene ends were 2 bases for V and 0 bases for J; bases not matched to a gene: 2. CDR1 and CDR2 from the germline V gene are KGHDR and SFDVKD. The CDR3 has 18 residues. CDR3 amino acids: CATSDWTSGGSSYNEQFF. CDR3 DNA: TGTGCCACCAGTGATTGGACTAGCGGGGGGAGCTCCTACAATGAGCAGTTCTTC.

The V and J genes are TRBV6-5 and TRBJ1-4, with 7 bases fitting TRBD1. Trimming cost V 2 bases and J 7 bases; bases outside gene matches: 1. There are 13 residues in the CDR3. Germline V gene lookup returns CDR1 MNHEY and CDR2 SVGAGI. CDR3 region: CASSYGQAEKLFF. For the CDR3, the DNA is TGTGCCAGCAGTTACGGACAGGCTGAAAAACTGTTTTTT.

V is TRBV20-1 and J is TRBJ1-6; D is undetermined. Germline assignment: CDR1 DFQATT and CDR2 SNEGSKA (reference sequence). Trimming left V 2 bases short and J 8 bases short, with 10 bases between. The CDR3 length is 13 residues. The CDR3 DNA reads as TGCAGTGCTAGATTTGGTTTGGATTCACCCCTCCACTTT. It is translated as CSARFGLDSPLHF.

The chain is built from TRBV18 and TRBJ2-7, with D possibly TRBD1 on 6 matching bases. This CDR3 is 15 amino acids long. Trimming pared 0 bases from V and 3 bases from J, leaving 12 bases between. Germline CDR1 is KGHSH and CDR2 is LQKENI. CDR3 loop: CASSPPTTGLYEQYF. CDR3 sequence (DNA): TGTGCCAGCTCACCACCGACGACAGGACTCTACGAGCAGTACTTC.